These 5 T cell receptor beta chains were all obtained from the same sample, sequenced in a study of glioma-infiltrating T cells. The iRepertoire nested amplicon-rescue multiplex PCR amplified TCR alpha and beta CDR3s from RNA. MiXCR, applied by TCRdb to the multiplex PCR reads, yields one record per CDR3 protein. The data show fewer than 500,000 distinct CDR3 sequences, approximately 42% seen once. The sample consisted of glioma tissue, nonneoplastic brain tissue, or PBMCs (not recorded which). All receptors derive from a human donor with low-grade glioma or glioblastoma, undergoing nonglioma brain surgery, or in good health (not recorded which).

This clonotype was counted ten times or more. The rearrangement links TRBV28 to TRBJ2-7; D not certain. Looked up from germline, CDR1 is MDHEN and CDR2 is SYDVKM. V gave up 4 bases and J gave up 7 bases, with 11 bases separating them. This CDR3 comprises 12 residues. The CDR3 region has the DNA TGTGCCAGCAGTTCCGGACGGTTGGAGCAGTACTTC. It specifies CASSSGRLEQYF.

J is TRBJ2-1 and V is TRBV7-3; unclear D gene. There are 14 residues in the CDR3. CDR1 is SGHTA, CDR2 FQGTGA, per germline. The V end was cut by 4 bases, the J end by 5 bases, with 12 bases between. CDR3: CASSSGSADNEQFF. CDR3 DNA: TGTGCCAGCAGCTCCGGGTCTGCGGACAATGAGCAGTTCTTC.

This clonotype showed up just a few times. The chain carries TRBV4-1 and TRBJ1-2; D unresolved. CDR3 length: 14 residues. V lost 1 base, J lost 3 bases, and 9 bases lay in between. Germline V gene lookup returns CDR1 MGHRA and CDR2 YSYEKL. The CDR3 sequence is CASSQAGGYYGYTF. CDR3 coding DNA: TGCGCCAGCAGCCAAGCAGGCGGATACTATGGCTACACCTTC.

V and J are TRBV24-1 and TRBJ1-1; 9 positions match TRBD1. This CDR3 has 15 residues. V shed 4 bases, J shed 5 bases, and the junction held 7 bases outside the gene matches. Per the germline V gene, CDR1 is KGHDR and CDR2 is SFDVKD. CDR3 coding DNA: TGTGCCACCAGTGAATCCGGGACAGGGTGGACTGAAGCTTTCTTT. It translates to CATSESGTGWTEAFF.

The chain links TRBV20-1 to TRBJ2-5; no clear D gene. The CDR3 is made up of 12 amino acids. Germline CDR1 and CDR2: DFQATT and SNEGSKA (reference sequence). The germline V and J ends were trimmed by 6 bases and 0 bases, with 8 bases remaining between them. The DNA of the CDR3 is TGCAGTGCCCAGAGGTACCAAGAGACCCAGTACTTC. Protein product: CSAQRYQETQYF.